Below, 15 T cell receptor beta chains from the same sample are listed, as sequenced in a study of radiotherapy plus CTLA-4 blockade in lung cancer. Data came from immunoSEQ multiplex PCR; TCRdb stores just in-frame clones and leaves some out. The data hold 55,000 to 80,000 clones, with around 82% observed a single time. Sample: peripheral blood, taken from a patient treated with radiotherapy plus ipilimumab. The receptors here all came from a human donor with non-small cell lung cancer who had a complete response to radiotherapy plus ipilimumab.

The rearrangement uses TRBV19 and TRBJ2-1; no reliable D call. Germline CDR1 and CDR2: LNHDA and SQIVND (reference sequence). Trimming shortened V by 5 bases and J by 4 bases, and 6 bases separated the two germline ends. CDR3 length: 12 amino acids. The DNA for the CDR3 is TGTGCCAGTAGTTCGACTTACAATGAGCAGTTCTTC. This sequence encodes CASSSTYNEQFF.

The rearrangement joins TRBV6-5 to TRBJ2-1, with D perhaps TRBD2 (5 bases). V was trimmed by 0 bases and J by 1 base, leaving 10 bases between them. Germline values: CDR1 MNHEY, CDR2 SVGAGI. The CDR3 has 16 residues. The CDR3 bases are TGTGCCAGCAGTTACTCGTTAGCGAGGTCCTACAATGAGCAGTTCTTC. Its protein is CASSYSLARSYNEQFF.

The V call is TRBV6-5, the J call TRBJ1-2; D gene ambiguous. V was shortened by 4 bases and J by 4 bases, with 7 bases between the two germline ends. The CDR3 length is 12 residues. CDR1 and CDR2 from the germline V gene are MNHEY and SVGAGI. The CDR3 DNA is TGTGCCAGCAGTTTCGGAAGCTATGGCTACACCTTC. Protein: CASSFGSYGYTF.

The V call is TRBV27, the J call TRBJ1-4, with TRBD1 matching over 7 bases. Germline trimming cut 7 bases from V and 0 bases from J; bases unmatched to any gene: 14. Germline CDR1 and CDR2: MNHEY and SMNVEV (reference sequence). The length of the CDR3 is 18 residues. Written as DNA, the CDR3 is TGTGCCAGCACCCCTAGGGGGCAGTTTTTTGCAACTAATGAAAAACTGTTTTTT. Its translation: CASTPRGQFFATNEKLFF.

This chain links TRBV28 with TRBJ1-2; tentative D call: TRBD1 (6 bases). Germline lookup yields CDR1 MDHEN and CDR2 SYDVKM. The CDR3 consists of 14 residues. V dropped 5 bases and J dropped 6 bases, with 16 bases sitting between them. In DNA form, the CDR3 reads TGTGCCAGCAGTGGGGGGCCCCTTCAGGATGGCTACACCTTC. It yields the protein CASSGGPLQDGYTF.

The V call is TRBV30, the J call TRBJ1-1; D is undetermined. Trimming stripped 0 bases from V and 6 bases from J, with 14 bases between. The CDR3 runs to 14 residues. Germline CDR1 and CDR2: GTSNPN and SVGIG (reference sequence). DNA for the CDR3: TGTGCCTGGAGTGTACAGCGAACGGTCCCTGAAGCTTTCTTT. Translated: CAWSVQRTVPEAFF. Looking up the rest from reference TRBV30 and TRBJ1-1 gives the full variable domain: SQTIHQWPATLVQPVGSPLSLECTVEGTSNPNLYWYRQAAGRGLQLLFYSVGIGQISSEVPQNLSASRPQDRQFILSSKKLLLSDSGFYLCAWSVQRTVPEAFFGQGTRLTVV.

This clone was observed a handful of times. This sample also contains other DNA sequences that code for the same CDR3. This chain connects TRBV5-1 to TRBJ1-1; D is undetermined. The CDR3 is made up of 13 amino acids. Trimming pared 2 bases from V and 2 bases from J, leaving 7 bases between. CDR1 and CDR2 from the germline V gene are SGHRS and YFSETQ. CDR3 sequence: CASSLGLNTEAFF. The CDR3 DNA sequence: TGCGCCAGCAGCTTAGGCCTCAACACTGAAGCTTTCTTT.

The chain is built from TRBV6-5 and TRBJ1-1, with 7 nucleotides matching TRBD1. With 2 bases clipped from V and 3 bases from J, the junction kept 6 bases outside the gene matches. The germline CDR1 and CDR2 sequences are MNHEY and SVGAGI. The CDR3 is 15 amino acids. This chain's CDR3 is CASSYTTGEDTEAFF. CDR3 nucleotide sequence: TGTGCCAGCAGTTACACTACAGGGGAGGACACTGAAGCTTTCTTT.

V usage is TRBV11-3 and J usage is TRBJ1-3; 7 bases match TRBD1. This CDR3 is built from 15 residues. The germline V gene encodes CDR1 SGHNT and CDR2 YENEEA. With V trimmed by 5 bases and J by 0 bases, 4 bases remained unmatched. DNA of the CDR3: TGTGCCAGCAGCCACTACAGGGGCTCTGGAAACACCATATATTTT. It encodes CASSHYRGSGNTIYF.

Of note for this clone: This probably arose from a read error, given a far larger clone one base away. CDR3 sequence (DNA): TGCAGCGTTCGGGGAGATGGCACTGAAGCTTTCTTT. Amino acids: CSVRGDGTEAFF. V and J are TRBV29-1 and TRBJ1-1; D ambiguous. The CDR3 contains 12 residues. Between the trimmed V and J ends, which lost 5 bases and 4 bases, there was a span of 11 bases. CDR1 and CDR2 from the germline V gene are SQVTM and ANQGSEA.

This clone appeared once. CDR3 in amino acids: CAWSKGRDQPQHF. The CDR3 DNA reads TGTGCCTGGAGCAAGGGGAGGGATCAGCCCCAGCATTTT. The V and J genes are TRBV30 and TRBJ1-5; TRBD1 might be the D (5 bases). Germline lookup yields CDR1 GTSNPN and CDR2 SVGIG (reference sequence). The CDR3 covers 13 residues. Deletions cut 3 bases from V and 5 bases from J, with 11 bases between.

The V and J genes are TRBV19 and TRBJ1-3, with D unclear. The V end was cut by 5 bases, the J end by 4 bases, with 12 bases between. This CDR3 has 14 residues. CDR1 LNHDA and CDR2 SQIVND come from the germline V gene (reference sequence). CDR3 in DNA: TGTGCCAGTAGTGTTGAAGCGGCCGGAAACACCATATATTTT. It specifies CASSVEAAGNTIYF.

For the CDR3, the DNA is TGTGCCAGCAGCTTGGCGAACTGGGATAACTATGGCTACACCTTC. It codes for CASSLANWDNYGYTF. V usage is TRBV5-6 and J usage is TRBJ1-2; D not certain. With 0 bases removed from V and 1 base from J, the gap between germline ends came to 10 bases. The germline V gene encodes CDR1 SGHDT and CDR2 YYEEEE. The CDR3 extends over 15 amino acids.

This clone is a singleton in its sample. The rearrangement uses TRBV10-3 and TRBJ1-5; D unresolved. The V gene lost 10 bases and the J gene lost 5 bases, with 18 bases spanning the gap. This CDR3 is 14 amino acids long. The germline gives CDR1 ENHRY, CDR2 SYGVKD. CDR3 DNA sequence: TGTGCCACCTCGGGTCAAGGGTTTGATCAGCCCCAGCATTTT. Translated: CATSGQGFDQPQHF.

J is TRBJ2-7 and V is TRBV7-2, with D possibly matching TRBD1 (5 bases). This CDR3 region has 13 residues. Trimming removed 2 bases from V and 2 bases from J, with 7 bases in between. Germline V gene data show CDR1 as SGHTA and CDR2 as FQGNSA. The CDR3: CASSLQGAYEQYV. CDR3 nucleotide sequence: TGTGCCAGCAGCTTACAGGGTGCCTACGAGCAGTACGTC.